This T cell receptor (beta chain) was retrieved from a study of T cell changes during pregnancy in multiple sclerosis. The data were produced by immunoSEQ multiplex PCR, yet TCRdb's version contains in-frame clones alone and is incomplete. The sample holds roughly 37,000 clones; roughly 90% are singletons and the top ten take roughly 29%. The CDR3 sequence is 17 residues long. The trim removed 6 bases at V and 1 base at J, leaving 13 bases unmatched. Germline loops: CDR1 SGHRS, CDR2 YFSETQ. The rearrangement joins TRBV5-1 to TRBJ2-5, with TRBD2 identical over 9 bases. The TCR sequence derives from a female donor with multiple sclerosis, enrolled in a pregnancy study. The input for sequencing was CD8+ T cells from peripheral blood mononuclear cells, taken before pregnancy. The CDR3 DNA follows: TGCGCCAGCACCTGGGGGCTAGCGGGGCCTTCCCAAGAGACCCAGTACTTC. Amino acids: CASTWGLAGPSQETQYF.